This passage covers 7 T cell receptor beta chains from one sample sequenced in a study of T cells in localized non-small cell lung cancer. The table came from immunoSEQ multiplex PCR; TCRdb's copy has only in-frame clones and leaves some out. The table has about 1,000 clones, less than 25% seen once; the top ten hold about 11%. The material sequenced was normal lung tissue next to the tumor, taken before any cancer treatment. These receptors were taken from a male donor older than 55 with stage III lung adenocarcinoma.

This clone was observed a few times. V and J are TRBV30 and TRBJ1-1; possible D gene TRBD1, 5 bases. V was shortened by 3 bases and J by 11 bases, with 16 bases between the two germline ends. Germline V gives CDR1 GTSNPN, CDR2 SVGIG (reference sequence). This CDR3 spans 12 amino acids. The DNA for the CDR3 is TGTGCCTGGAGAGTGGAAACTGGGGGGGCTTTCTTT. It is translated as CAWRVETGGAFF.

This clone was recorded a few times. V usage is TRBV11-3 and J usage is TRBJ1-2, with TRBD1 as a possible D gene (6 bases). V lost 5 bases, J lost 0 bases, and 10 bases lay in between. The CDR3 extends over 14 amino acids. The germline V gene has CDR1 SGHNT and CDR2 YENEEA. The CDR3 protein is CASSPRGSNYGYTF. The CDR3 coding sequence is TGTGCCAGCAGCCCGAGGGGGTCTAACTATGGCTACACCTTC.

V and J are TRBV9 and TRBJ1-1, with TRBD1 matching over 7 bases. Germline CDR1 reads SGDLS; CDR2 reads YYNGEE. The J segment lost 3 bases and the V segment lost 3 bases, leaving 5 bases of the junction unmatched. There are 14 residues in the CDR3. CDR3 DNA: TGTGCCAGCAGCGAGAGGGACAGTTACACTGAAGCTTTCTTT. It is translated as CASSERDSYTEAFF.

The gene calls are TRBV6-8 and TRBJ1-4, with 8 positions matching TRBD1. From germline, CDR1 is MNHGY and CDR2 SAAAGT. The V and J ends lost 5 bases and 6 bases, in that order; junction bases with no gene match: 8. The CDR3 has 15 residues. The CDR3 DNA is TGTGCCAGCAGTAGACAATCAGGGGGCTATGAAAAACTGTTTTTT. Its protein is CASSRQSGGYEKLFF.

In this sample, this clone is large. The V and J genes are TRBV30 and TRBJ2-7, with TRBD1 matching over 7 bases. Germline V gene data show CDR1 as GTSNPN and CDR2 as SVGIG (reference sequence). The CDR3 runs 13 residues. The trim removed 3 bases at V and 3 bases at J, leaving 5 bases unmatched. Here the CDR3 reads CAWRDRDSYEQYF. CDR3 DNA: TGTGCCTGGAGGGACCGGGACAGCTACGAGCAGTACTTC.

The chain joins TRBV6-8 to TRBJ1-2; no clear D gene. The CDR3 is 15 amino acids. Per the germline V gene, CDR1 is MNHGY and CDR2 is SAAAGT. Between the trimmed V and J ends, which lost 10 bases and 4 bases, there was a span of 22 bases. CDR3 nucleotides: TGTGCCATCAGACCCACTCGGGAAAGGAGCTATGGCTACACCTTC. Protein: CAIRPTRERSYGYTF.

In this sample, this clone turned up once. This rearrangement joins TRBV25-1 to TRBJ1-6, with 7 bases matching TRBD1. With V trimmed by 6 bases and J by 14 bases, 13 bases remained unmatched. The CDR3 consists of 14 residues. Per germline, CDR1 MGHDK and CDR2 SYGVNS. The CDR3 is CASRESGVQGALHF. The CDR3 DNA reads TGTGCCAGCAGAGAGTCAGGGGTTCAGGGGGCCCTCCACTTT.